The entry below describes one T cell receptor beta chain. What it binds is unknown. The germline CDR1 and CDR2 sequences are SEHNR and FQNEAQ (reference sequence). The CDR3 is made up of 16 amino acids. V shed 3 bases and J 5 bases; nucleotides not matched to a gene: 6. The sample comes from a study of cytomegalovirus exposure and HLA in healthy donors. Whole-study findings and limits: Previous analysis showed most TCR beta V segments were productive about 87% or about 30% of the time. In vitro experiments confirmed that three CMV-associated chains were specific for CMV antigens.

PCR was performed using 60 Vbeta and 13 Jbeta primers. Some clones are missing from TCRdb's copy, which holds only in-frame ones; the method was immunoSEQ multiplex PCR. The table lists approximately 76,000 clones, around three quarters of them singletons. Sequencing was done on a sample of PBMCs. V gene TRBV7-9 combines with J gene TRBJ2-2; 10 bases fit TRBD1. The sequence derives from a man aged 25-45 years in good health and CMV-seronegative. The DNA for the CDR3 is TGTGCCAGCAGCTTCCGAGGGACAGGGGATACCGGGGAGCTGTTTTTT. This codes for CASSFRGTGDTGELFF.